The 19 T cell receptor beta chains below come from one sample, sequenced in a study of CD8+ T cells in alopecia areata (dated by TCRdb to the late 2010s). The receptor library was made with the immunoSEQ multiplex PCR assay. For TCR sequencing, RNA was extracted from every sample and reverse transcribed into cDNA to serve as template. In TCRdb, the immuneACCESS table is reduced to in-frame sequences with V and J assigned. These tables do not hold every clone; where another copy was compared, an unresolved V gene accounts for under half, and the others remain unexplained. The data for this sample show 250,000 or so clones, each detected more than once. The ten largest make up more than 0.95% of the sample. Cells from pooled mouse cutaneous lymph nodes were stained for CD4, CD8alpha, NKG2D, NKG2ACE and other markers and then sorted on a BD Influx. Sequenced sample: CD4+ T cells sorted from a lymph node. These receptors were collected from a C3H/HeJ mouse with alopecia areata. Mice of this line possess the MHC haplotype H2-k.

This clone has a handful of counts. The genes are named according to mouse. The missing CDR3 end, 4 residues past where the read stops, is filled in from the germline J gene. Additional DNA sequences in this sample encode the identical CDR3. The rearrangement joins TRBV13-2 to TRBJ2-2; 9 nucleotides agree with TRBD2. V lost 2 bases to trimming and J lost 3 bases; unmatched junction nucleotides: 2. Germline CDR1 is NNHNN and CDR2 is SYGAGS (reference sequence). This CDR3 has 15 amino acids. CDR3 residues: CASGDWGGDTGQLYF. CDR3 DNA, as far as it was read: TGTGCCAGCGGTGACTGGGGGGGAGACACCGGG.

The sample holds many counts of this clone. Gene names are the mouse ones. The read stops 4 residues short of the end of the CDR3; the missing end is completed from the germline J gene. In the same sample, other DNA sequences code for this CDR3. The chain is built from TRBV1 and TRBJ2-7, with TRBD2 identical over 8 bases. CDR1 and CDR2 from the germline V gene are NSQYPW and LRSPGD (reference sequence). The CDR3 extends over 14 amino acids. Incomplete CDR3 DNA: TGCACCTGCAGTGCAGATCCTGGGGGGTAT. Its protein is CTCSADPGGY. The full CDR3 protein is CTCSADPGGYEQYF.

As to this clone: The gene names here belong to mouse. The CDR3 end lies 4 residues beyond the end of the read and is filled in from the germline J gene. The chain employs TRBV19 and TRBJ1-2, with D perhaps TRBD1 (6 bases). The germline V gene has CDR1 FNHDT and CDR2 SITEND (reference sequence). Trimming left V 3 bases short and J 3 bases short, with 12 bases between. The CDR3 extends over 14 amino acids. The CDR3 reads CASSRQGLDSDYTF. The CDR3 DNA, read in part, is TGTGCCAGCAGTAGGCAGGGGCTGGACTCC.

Note on this clone: Gene names refer to mouse genes. With the read ending 4 residues before the CDR3 end, the germline J gene is used to fill in that end. The sample has other DNA sequences that encode this CDR3 too. The V gene is TRBV1, the J gene TRBJ2-5; TRBD2 agrees at 7 bases. CDR3 length: 15 residues. V lost 0 bases to trimming and J lost 3 bases; unmatched junction nucleotides: 3. Germline CDR1 and CDR2: NSQYPW and LRSPGD (reference sequence). The CDR3 bases that were read are TGCACCTGCAGTGCAGATTTGGGGGGTCAAGAC. It yields the protein CTCSADLGGQD. The whole CDR3 protein is CTCSADLGGQDTQYF.

There are a few counts of this clone. Here the gene names and germline are mouse. Read sequence stops 4 residues before the CDR3 end, and the germline J gene provides the missing end. The rearrangement uses TRBV14 and TRBJ2-5; TRBD2 matches at 7 bases. The V gene's germline CDR1 is SGHDT and CDR2 FRDEAV. The CDR3 runs to 14 residues. V shed 5 bases and J 0 bases; nucleotides not matched to a gene: 3. CDR3 residues: CASSRGGNQDTQYF. Partial CDR3 DNA: TGTGCCAGCAGCCGGGGGGGTAACCAAGAC.

Regarding this clone: The germline and genes are mouse ones. The read is 4 residues too short to cover the CDR3 end, so that end is filled in from the germline J gene. The chain has TRBV19 and TRBJ2-3; D is possibly TRBD2 (5 bases). Germline CDR1 and CDR2: FNHDT and SITEND (reference sequence). V was trimmed by 4 bases and J by 0 bases, leaving 9 bases between them. The CDR3 is made up of 14 amino acids. Incomplete CDR3 DNA: TGTGCCAGCAGTTCACTGGCTAGTGCAGAA. Encoded protein: CASSSLASAE. In full, the CDR3 is CASSSLASAETLYF. Supplemented by reference TRBV19 and TRBJ2-3, the full variable domain reads GGIITQTPKFLIGQEGQKLTLKCQQNFNHDTMYWYRQDSGKGLRLIYYSITENDLQKGDLSEGYDASREKKSSFSLTVTSAQKNEMAVFLCASSSLASAETLYFGSGTRLTVL.

This clone was seen a handful of times. Gene names denote mouse genes. The read ends 4 residues before the CDR3 terminus; that terminus is restored from the germline J gene. This chain joins TRBV5 and TRBJ2-1; 8 bases are a match to TRBD2. The CDR3 has 17 amino acids. With V trimmed by 0 bases and J by 0 bases, 4 bases remained unmatched. The germline CDR1 and CDR2 sequences are LGHNA and YNLKQL (reference sequence). CDR3 sequence reads: CASSQEETGVNYAEQFF. The covered CDR3 bases are TGTGCCAGCAGCCAAGAGGAGACTGGGGTTAACTATGCT.

This clone occurred a few times. Gene and germline names: mouse. From the germline J gene comes the end of the CDR3, since the read stops 4 residues before it. The chain has TRBV19 and TRBJ2-7, with TRBD1 matching 10 bases. Looked up from germline, CDR1 is FNHDT and CDR2 is SITEND (reference sequence). The length of the CDR3 is 14 residues. Incomplete CDR3 DNA: TGTGCCAGCAGTAGACGGGACAGGGGTTAT. This gives the protein CASSRRDRGY. The complete CDR3 sequence is CASSRRDRGYEQYF.

The sample holds a few counts of this clone. All gene names here are mouse names. The read stops 4 residues short of the end of the CDR3; the missing end is completed from the germline J gene. The chain recombines TRBV14 with TRBJ2-1, with TRBD1 identical over 7 bases. V gave up 5 bases and J gave up 4 bases; unmatched junction bases: 0. CDR3 length: 12 amino acids. Germline V CDR1 and CDR2: SGHDT, FRDEAV. The CDR3 DNA, read in part, is TGTGCCAGCAGACAGGGGTATGCT. Translated, it gives CASRQGYA. The full CDR3 reads CASRQGYAEQFF.

On this clone: Genes and germline are mouse. CDR3 in amino acids: CASSLRAGSDYTF. The CDR3 bases that were read are TGTGCCAGCAGCCTCAGGGCCGGCTCC. The V and J genes are TRBV13-1 and TRBJ1-2; a possible D gene is TRBD1 (5 bases). Read data end 4 residues before the CDR3 end; the end is taken from the germline J gene. This CDR3 has 13 amino acids. CDR1 and CDR2 (germline): NSHNY, SYGAGN. V lost 5 bases and J 4 bases, leaving 12 bases between the germline ends.

Worth noting for this clone: Mouse gene names apply. The read gets to within 4 residues of the CDR3 end, and the germline J gene fills in the rest. The rearrangement joins TRBV13-2 to TRBJ2-5; D is perhaps TRBD1 (6 bases). CDR1 is NNHNN, CDR2 SYGAGS, per germline (reference sequence). Trimming left V 3 bases short and J 0 bases short, with 11 bases between. The CDR3 runs 15 residues. CDR3 region: CASGVRGLNQDTQYF. The covered CDR3 bases are TGTGCCAGCGGTGTCAGGGGCCTTAACCAAGAC.

This clone was observed a handful of times. Gene names follow the mouse nomenclature. Coverage ceases 4 residues before the CDR3 finishes, and the germline J gene fills in the end. This same CDR3 is encoded by further DNA sequences in the sample. The chain employs TRBV19 and TRBJ2-5; a weak D match, TRBD2 (5 bases). The V and J ends lost 2 bases and 3 bases respectively, with 7 bases between them. Looked up from germline, CDR1 is FNHDT and CDR2 is SITEND (reference sequence). The CDR3 extends over 13 amino acids. The DNA read from the CDR3 is TGTGCCAGCAGTATCGTGGGGCAAGAC. It encodes CASSIVGQD. The full CDR3 sequence reads CASSIVGQDTQYF.

This clone was recorded a few times. Genes and germline are mouse. The read stops 4 residues short of the end of the CDR3; the missing end is completed from the germline J gene. The chain recombines TRBV5 with TRBJ2-3; unclear D gene. The germline V gene has CDR1 LGHNA and CDR2 YNLKQL (reference sequence). Trimming removed 0 bases at V and 0 bases at J, with 13 bases between. This CDR3 region has 17 residues. CDR3 protein: CASSQDNVAGSAETLYF. CDR3 bases read: TGTGCCAGCAGCCAAGATAATGTGGCTGGTAGTGCAGAA.

This clone was seen a handful of times. Genes and germline are mouse. The sequenced part of the CDR3 DNA is TGCACCTGCAGTGCTCTCTGGGGGGGTGGTGCAGAA. Translation: CTCSALWGGGAE. In full, the CDR3 reads CTCSALWGGGAETLYF. The chain joins TRBV1 to TRBJ2-3, with TRBD2 matching over 9 bases. The read stops 4 residues short of the end of the CDR3; the missing end is completed from the germline J gene. Germline assignment: CDR1 NSQYPW and CDR2 LRSPGD (reference sequence). This CDR3 is built from 16 residues. V gave up 3 bases and J gave up 1 base; unmatched junction bases: 5.

Only a few counts were recorded for this clone. Gene names and germline refer to mouse. The read ends 4 residues shy of where the CDR3 ends; the end is completed using the germline J gene. This CDR3 is also generated by other DNA sequences in the sample. The chain carries TRBV13-2 and TRBJ2-7, with TRBD2 matching over 12 bases. CDR1 and CDR2 (germline): NNHNN, SYGAGS (reference sequence). The CDR3 has 15 amino acids. The CDR3 sequence is CASGDPGTGGYEQYF. CDR3 DNA, as far as it was read: TGTGCCAGCGGTGATCCCGGGACTGGGGGGTAT.

This clone occurred a few times. Mouse gene names apply. The CDR3 extends 4 residues past the end of the read, so its final part is completed from the germline J gene. The chain combines TRBV13-1 with TRBJ1-1; D is perhaps TRBD1 (6 bases). Trimming took off 2 bases at V and 0 bases at J, with 11 bases between the two ends. The CDR3 loop spans 15 amino acids. The germline gives CDR1 NSHNY, CDR2 SYGAGN. CDR3 amino acids: CASSDEGHSNTEVFF. The CDR3 DNA, read in part, is TGTGCCAGCAGTGACGAGGGACATTCAAACACA.

Note on this clone: Genes here carry mouse names. The read falls 4 residues short of the CDR3 end, and the missing part is taken from the germline J gene. The chain links TRBV13-1 to TRBJ2-7, with TRBD2 identical over 10 bases. This CDR3 has 14 residues. Germline CDR1 reads NSHNY; CDR2 reads SYGAGN. The ends lost 5 bases at V and 0 bases at J; junction bases unmatched: 2. The CDR3 is CASRTGGNSYEQYF. CDR3 DNA (partial): TGTGCCAGCAGGACTGGGGGGAACTCCTAT.

A note on this clone: Germline and genes: mouse. Coverage ceases 4 residues before the CDR3 finishes, and the germline J gene fills in the end. The gene calls are TRBV13-3 and TRBJ2-3; 7 bases are a match to TRBD2. Germline V gives CDR1 NNHDY, CDR2 SYVADS. V trimming: 6 bases; J trimming: 3 bases; junction bases outside the gene matches: 7. The CDR3 is made up of 14 amino acids. CDR3 DNA, as far as it was read: TGTGCCAGCACCCCCCGGGGGGGGGCAGAA. This codes for CASTPRGGAE. The full CDR3 is CASTPRGGAETLYF.

As for this clone: The gene names given are mouse names. The read ends 4 residues early relative to the CDR3; the germline J gene fills the gap. Other DNA sequences from this sample encode an identical CDR3 as well. The rearrangement uses TRBV19 and TRBJ2-5; TRBD2 is a possible D gene (6 bases). Trimming took 2 bases from V and 1 from J, leaving 8 bases between them. This CDR3 region has 14 residues. CDR1 FNHDT and CDR2 SITEND come from the germline V gene (reference sequence). This CDR3 reads CASSIAGDQDTQYF. CDR3 DNA, as far as it was read: TGTGCCAGCAGTATCGCTGGGGACCAAGAC.